The TCR beta chain described here comes from a study of CD8+CD57+ T cells in acquired aplastic anemia. Points from the study as a whole: Overlapping CD8+ CDR3 repertoires of patients and controls contained about 27 shared sequences.

Germline assignment: CDR1 LNHNV and CDR2 YYDKDF (reference sequence). This CDR3 is built from 16 residues. J was trimmed by 6 bases and V by 5 bases; bases with no gene match: 10. Turning to this clonotype: The antigen is not known.

Using genomic DNA as the template, TCR beta VDJ and CDR3 profiling was carried out. TCRdb ran MiXCR on the reads and lists one entry per CDR3 protein. Found here are fewer than 200,000 distinct CDR3 sequences, 45% to 55% of them singletons; the top ten hold roughly 1.2%. Patients sequenced had flow cytometry evidence of CD8+CD57+ cell expansion. Each of the patients presented with severe acquired aplastic anemia. Receipt of therapy had not occurred in any patient by the time of blood sampling. The chain is built from TRBV15 and TRBJ2-3, with TRBD2 matching over 11 bases. The clonotype comes from a human donor with aplastic anemia. Sequencing was done on a sample of sorted CD4+, CD8+, or CD8+CD57+ T cells (not recorded which) from PBMCs. CDR3 region: CATSSRLAGNYDTQYF. CDR3 DNA: TGTGCCACCAGCTCCCGACTAGCGGGGAATTACGATACGCAGTATTTT.